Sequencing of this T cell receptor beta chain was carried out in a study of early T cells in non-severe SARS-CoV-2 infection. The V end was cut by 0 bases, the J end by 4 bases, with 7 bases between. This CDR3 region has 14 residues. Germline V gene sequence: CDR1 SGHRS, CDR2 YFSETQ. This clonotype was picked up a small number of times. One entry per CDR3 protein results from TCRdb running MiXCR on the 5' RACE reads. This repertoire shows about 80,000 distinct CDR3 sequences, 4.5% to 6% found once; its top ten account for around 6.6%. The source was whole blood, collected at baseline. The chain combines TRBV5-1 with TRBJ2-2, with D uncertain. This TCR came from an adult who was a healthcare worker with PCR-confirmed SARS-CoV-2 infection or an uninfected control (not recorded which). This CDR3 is CASSLEGFTGELFF. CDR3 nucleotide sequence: TGCGCCAGCAGCTTGGAAGGCTTCACCGGGGAGCTGTTTTTT.